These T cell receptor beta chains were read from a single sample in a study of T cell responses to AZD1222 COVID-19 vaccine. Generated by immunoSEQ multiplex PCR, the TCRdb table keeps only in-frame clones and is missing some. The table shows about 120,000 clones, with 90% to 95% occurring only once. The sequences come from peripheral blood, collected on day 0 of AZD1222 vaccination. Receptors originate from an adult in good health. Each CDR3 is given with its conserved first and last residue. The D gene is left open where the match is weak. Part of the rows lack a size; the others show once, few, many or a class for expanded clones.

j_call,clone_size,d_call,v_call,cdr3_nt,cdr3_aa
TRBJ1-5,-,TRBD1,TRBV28,TGTGCCAGCAGTTTCTATAAAGGGACAGGGAGGGTTCAGCCCCAGCATTTT,CASSFYKGTGRVQPQHF
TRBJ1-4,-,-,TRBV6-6,TGTGCCAGCAGAGAACAGGGACACAATGAAAAACTGTTTTTT,CASREQGHNEKLFF
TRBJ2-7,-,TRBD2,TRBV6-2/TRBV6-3,TGTGCCAGCAGTAGTTGGTCTAGCGGGAGCTACGAGCAGTACTTC,CASSSWSSGSYEQYF
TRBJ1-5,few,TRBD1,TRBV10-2,TGCGCCAGCCGACAGGGTACAGAGCAGCCCCAGCATTTT,CASRQGTEQPQHF
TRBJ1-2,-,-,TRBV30,TGTGCCACGAACCTCCCCAGCAACAGGGTGTATGGCTACACCTTC,CATNLPSNRVYGYTF
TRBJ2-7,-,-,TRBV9,TGTGCCAGCAGCGTAGGTTCAGGACTTCCCTACGAGCAGTACTTC,CASSVGSGLPYEQYF
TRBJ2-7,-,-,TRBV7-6,TGTGCCAGCAGGACATTAGCAGACAGCTCCTACGAGCAGTACTTC,CASRTLADSSYEQYF
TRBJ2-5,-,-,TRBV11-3,TGTGCCAGCAGCTTAGATTCGGGACAAGAGACCCAGTACTTC,CASSLDSGQETQYF
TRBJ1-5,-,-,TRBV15,TGTGCCACCAGCAGGGGGGGGATAAATCAGCCCCAGCATTTT,CATSRGGINQPQHF
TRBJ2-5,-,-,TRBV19,TGTGCCAGTAGTATGGCGGGGGCTGGAGAGACCCAGTACTTC,CASSMAGAGETQYF
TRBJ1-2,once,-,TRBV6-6,TGTGCCAGCAGTTACAGAGCCGAGATCCTATATGGCTACACCTTC,CASSYRAEILYGYTF
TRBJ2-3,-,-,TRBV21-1,TGTGCCAGCAGCAAAGGTCCCCGTATCGGACAGTACACAGATACGCAGTATTTT,CASSKGPRIGQYTDTQYF
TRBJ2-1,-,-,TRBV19,TGTGCCAGTAGCCTGGAGTCCGGGTATGAGCAGTTCTTC,CASSLESGYEQFF
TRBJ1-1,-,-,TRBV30,TGTGCCTGGAGTGGGATGGTCTTAAACACTGAAGCTTTCTTT,CAWSGMVLNTEAFF
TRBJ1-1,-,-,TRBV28,TGTGCCAGCAGTCGAAGGCAAGGGACCGAAGCTTTCTTT,CASSRRQGTEAFF
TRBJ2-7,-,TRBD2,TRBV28,TGTGCCAGCAGTCCAGCCAGACTAGCGGGAGGGCCAGCCGAGCAGTACTTC,CASSPARLAGGPAEQYF
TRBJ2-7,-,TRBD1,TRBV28,TGTGCCAGCAGTACCGGACAGGGGGTCAACCTTAGGTCTGAGCAGTACTTC,CASSTGQGVNLRSEQYF
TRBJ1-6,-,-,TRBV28,TGTGCCAGCAGATCGGGGACGGACCATAATTCACCCCTCCACTTT,CASRSGTDHNSPLHF
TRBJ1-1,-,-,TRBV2,TGTGCCAGCCTCACTCGGGGGACCACTGAAGCTTTCTTT,CASLTRGTTEAFF
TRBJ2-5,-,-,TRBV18,TGTGCCAGCTCATCGCTCCAAGAGACCCAGTACTTC,CASSSLQETQYF
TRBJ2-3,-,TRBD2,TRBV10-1,TGCGCCAGCAGTCCTTTAGCGGGAACCCTCACAGATACGCAGTATTTT,CASSPLAGTLTDTQYF
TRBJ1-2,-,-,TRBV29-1,TGCAGCGTTGCCGGAGACAGGCTCCTTCCTAACTATGGCTACACCTTC,CSVAGDRLLPNYGYTF
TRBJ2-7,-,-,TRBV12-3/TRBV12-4,TGTGCCAGCAGTTCCGGGACCTCGCAGTACTTC,CASSSGTSQYF
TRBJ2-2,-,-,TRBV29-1,TGCAGCGTCGCTCCTGGGACAACGACCGGGGAGCTGTTTTTT,CSVAPGTTTGELFF
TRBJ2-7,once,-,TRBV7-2,TGTGCCAGCAGCTTAATTTTTGACTACGAGCAGTACTTC,CASSLIFDYEQYF
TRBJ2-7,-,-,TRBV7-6,TGTGCCAGCAGCTCGGGACCGAATTACGAGCAGTACTTC,CASSSGPNYEQYF
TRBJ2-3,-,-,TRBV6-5,TGTGCCAGCAGTTACGCCGGGGGCACAGATACGCAGTATTTT,CASSYAGGTDTQYF
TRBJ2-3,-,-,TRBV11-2,TGTGCCAGCAGCTTAAGGGGTGCGGGCGACTCCCCAGATACGCAGTATTTT,CASSLRGAGDSPDTQYF
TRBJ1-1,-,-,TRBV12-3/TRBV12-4,TGTGCCAGCAGTTTTGAGGGACGGACTGAAGCTTTCTTT,CASSFEGRTEAFF
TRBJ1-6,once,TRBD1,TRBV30,TGTGCCTGGAGCCCGGGACAGAGCTATAATTCACCCCTCCACTTT,CAWSPGQSYNSPLHF
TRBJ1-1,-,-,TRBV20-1,TGCAGTGCTAGTGTCTTGGTTGGGGACACTGAAGCTTTCTTT,CSASVLVGDTEAFF
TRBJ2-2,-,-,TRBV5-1,TGCGCCAGCAGCTTTTCATTAGGGGCCACCGGGGAGCTGTTTTTT,CASSFSLGATGELFF
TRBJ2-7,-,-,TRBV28,TGTGCCAGCAGAACGTCAGGGGACGAGCAGTACTTC,CASRTSGDEQYF
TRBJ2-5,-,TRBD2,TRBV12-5,TGTGCTAGTGGTCCTTTGACTAGCGGGTCACAAGAGACCCAGTACTTC,CASGPLTSGSQETQYF
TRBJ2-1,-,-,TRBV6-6,TGTGCCAGCAATAAGGACTTCTTCTACAATGAGCAGTTCTTC,CASNKDFFYNEQFF
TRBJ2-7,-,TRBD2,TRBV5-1,TGCGCCAGCAGCTCCACTAGCGGGGACTCCTACGAGCAGTACTTC,CASSSTSGDSYEQYF
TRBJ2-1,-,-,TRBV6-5,TGTGCCAGCAGGACCGGGACTCCACCTTTCAATGAGCAGTTCTTC,CASRTGTPPFNEQFF
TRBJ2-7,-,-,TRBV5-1,TGCGCCAGCAGGGAGAACCTCTACGAGCAGTACTTC,CASRENLYEQYF
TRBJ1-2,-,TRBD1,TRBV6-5,TGTGCCAGCGGATTGACAGGGAGGAACTATGGCTACACCTTC,CASGLTGRNYGYTF
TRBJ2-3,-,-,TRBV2,TGTGCCAGCTGTCTAGCTGACCATAGCACAGATACGCAGTATTTT,CASCLADHSTDTQYF
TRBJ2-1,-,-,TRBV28,TGTGCCAGCAGTACATCGGGTGAGCAGTTCTTC,CASSTSGEQFF
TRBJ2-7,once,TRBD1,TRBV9,TGTGCCAGCAGCGTTTCGACAGGGGGCCACGAGCAGTACTTC,CASSVSTGGHEQYF
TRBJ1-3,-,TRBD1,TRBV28,TGTGCCAGCAGATACAGGGGCTTGACCTCCGGAAACACCATATATTTT,CASRYRGLTSGNTIYF
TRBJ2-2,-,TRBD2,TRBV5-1,TGCGCCAGCAGCACAGCGGGACTAGAGAACACCGGGGAGCTGTTTTTT,CASSTAGLENTGELFF
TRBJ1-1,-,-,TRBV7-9,TGTGCCAGCAGCTCTCCAGCTCAGGGAGGCACTGAAGCTTTCTTT,CASSSPAQGGTEAFF
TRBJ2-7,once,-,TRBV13,TGTGCCAGCAGCTTAGAAATGTGGGGGAGTGGAGACTACGAGCAGTACTTC,CASSLEMWGSGDYEQYF
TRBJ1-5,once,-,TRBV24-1,TGTGCCACCAGTGACCCATTCGAGCGCAATCAGCCCCAGCATTTT,CATSDPFERNQPQHF
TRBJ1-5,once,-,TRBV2,TGTGCCAGCACCGCCCTGGGACGGGTGAATCAGCCCCAGCATTTT,CASTALGRVNQPQHF
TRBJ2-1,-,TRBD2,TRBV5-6,TGTGCCAGCAGCCTAGCGGGGACGGTGAGCTCCTACAATGAGCAGTTCTTC,CASSLAGTVSSYNEQFF
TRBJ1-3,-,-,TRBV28,TGTGCCAGCAGTTTTTTAGGGGACGCAGGAAACACCATATATTTT,CASSFLGDAGNTIYF
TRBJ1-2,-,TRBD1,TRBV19,TGTGCCTCAAGACCGCCGGGACAGGACGTATATGGCTACACCTTC,CASRPPGQDVYGYTF
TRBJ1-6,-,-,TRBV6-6,TGTGCCAGCAGTTACGAGGGTGCCTATAATTCACCCCTCCACTTT,CASSYEGAYNSPLHF
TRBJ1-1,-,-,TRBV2,TGTGCCAGCAGGCATAGACTCTATGAAGCTTTCTTT,CASRHRLYEAFF
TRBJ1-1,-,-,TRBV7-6,TGTGCCAGCAGCCCCCCACGGTGGGGGGCCCTAAGTCGGGACACTGAAGCTTTCTTT,CASSPPRWGALSRDTEAFF
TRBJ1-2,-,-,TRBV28,TGTGCCAGCAGTTTACCTCTAGGGCTTGGCTACACCTTC,CASSLPLGLGYTF
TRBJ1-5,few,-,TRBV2,TGTGCCAGCAGTGAAGAAGGTCAGCCCCAGCATTTT,CASSEEGQPQHF
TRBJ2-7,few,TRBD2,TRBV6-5,TGTGCCAGCAGTTACCCGAATAGCGGGAGTTCCCACGAGCAGTACTTC,CASSYPNSGSSHEQYF